This T cell receptor (beta chain) was recorded in a study of siplizumab effects on memory and regulatory T cells. As to this clone: Its cognate antigen is unknown.

Between the trimmed V and J ends, which lost 7 bases and 1 base, there was a span of 15 bases. The CDR3 contains 15 residues. CDR1 SEHNR and CDR2 FQNEAQ come from the germline V gene (reference sequence). General study findings and limits: Major contributors to the alloresponse seemed to be naive T cells, which also appeared more diverse than memory cells.

Per-sample assaying covered roughly 10^5 TCR templates. Sequencing used immunoSEQ multiplex PCR; TCRdb keeps in-frame clones, though not all of them. This sample has around 26,000 clones; around 84% occur once, and the top ten carry under 30%. The clonotype originates from a human donor in good health. This chain connects TRBV7-9 to TRBJ2-3; D may correspond to TRBD1 or TRBD2 (5 bases each). Specimen: memory CD4+ T cells sorted from blood. CDR3 sequence: CASMPRGRGTDTQYF. Here the CDR3 DNA reads TGTGCCAGCATGCCTAGGGGACGCGGCACAGATACGCAGTATTTT. Combining the CDR3 with reference TRBV7-9 and TRBJ2-3 gives the whole variable domain DTGVSQNPRHKITKRGQNVTFRCDPISEHNRLYWYRQTLGQGPEFLTYFQNEAQLEKSRLLSDRFSAERPKGSFSTLEIQRTEQGDSAMYLCASMPRGRGTDTQYFGPGTRLTVL.